This T cell receptor (beta chain) was found in a study of identical twins (dated by TCRdb to about 2016). Study-wide context: To test whether fetal clonotypes persist, this study deep-sequenced TCR alpha and beta repertoires from monozygotic twins, from unrelated adults of various ages, and from cord blood. To rule out contamination, the twin experiments were replicated at different times with different library preparation protocols. On the study overall, not on this receptor specifically: In beta out-of-frame sequences, excess twin sharing was weaker, because having fewer shared sequences lowered the signal-to-noise ratio. Zero-insertion analyses could be partly confounded by invariant T cells such as MAIT and iNKT, although diverse VJ usage argued against such confounding for most clonotypes. Compared with coincidental sharing between unrelated individuals, out-of-frame TCR alpha sequences shared between twins had an excess of sequences with low generation probability. Abundant cord blood beta clonotypes had fewer insertions, young adult naive repertoires showed a similar but weaker trend, and memory repertoires showed no such trend. Because the same donors could not be followed over many years, the conclusions depended on cross-sectional statistical analysis. Out-of-frame TCR alpha sharing in monozygotic twins was systematically underestimated by recombination models, whereas sharing between unrelated individuals was in agreement with the recombination models.

Every donor was a healthy Caucasian. Three pairs of female monozygotic twins, all aged roughly 18 to 30 years, made up the twin cohort. Miltenyi CD45RO+ enrichment and human naive T-cell isolation kits were used to isolate memory (CD45RO+) and naive T cells from PBMC. V is shortened by 2 bases, J by 7 bases, and the region joining them spans 2 bases. There are 10 amino acids in the CDR3, from cysteine to phenylalanine inclusive. The CDR3 DNA has 30 bases and is translated from base 1. The germline V gene provides CDR1 MGHDK and CDR2 SYGVNS. Libraries were prepared through 5' RACE. For sequencing, an Illumina HiSeq 2000 was employed. A universal primer binding site was introduced by template switching, and a unique molecular identifier was present in the final cDNA, enabling accurate counting of TCR cDNA molecules. First-strand cDNA for TCR alpha and beta chains was synthesized from specific primers in the conserved constant-segment region. To control for contamination, each cDNA library was double barcoded with a SMART-Mk sample barcode plus Illumina barcodes. TruSeq adapter sequences, together with Illumina sample barcodes, were added in two successive PCR steps. The TCR alpha and beta cDNA libraries were sequenced on the Illumina HiSeq platform using custom primers. As for how the authors treated the data: MiGEC processed the raw reads to extract unique molecular identifiers, while MiXCR was used to determine the CDR3 positions. For each individual, recombination models were inferred using an EM algorithm with the repgenHMM and IGoR tools. The tcR package in R was used for shared clonotype analysis, with sharing normalized by the product of cloneset sizes. To study raw recombination free of thymic and clonal selection effects, out-of-frame nonproductive sequences were analyzed. TCRdb redid the processing of the public reads, applying fastp at Q25 and MiXCR, and retained in-frame beta chains. Every CDR3 protein is listed once, alongside the most common genes and DNA of its rows. The V and J calls reflect TCRdb's pipeline rather than the authors' work. In this sample the table shows about 260,000 distinct CDR3 sequences, 5.5% to 8% of which occur a single time. The top ten constitute 3.6% of the sample.

Details on this clonotype: Its antigen is still unknown. With a much larger clone just one base away, this may be a read error.

This sample was also put to use in a study of yellow fever vaccine responses in identical twins. The second source states: The authors reported that the T cell response to vaccination in identical twins appeared partly convergent and partly personalized. Focusing on identical twins, the study followed the T cell clones that responded to the vaccine, and did so with precision.

Material: memory (CD45RO+) T cells sorted from blood. Read against the paper, the sample's cell subset or site label means: CD45RO+ enriched T cells. The receptor was isolated from a woman aged 18-29 years in good health. The sequence links TRBV25-1 to TRBJ2-5, with the D segment identity uncertain. The CDR3 corresponds to CASSEVTQYF. In nucleotide form, the sequence is TGTGCCAGCAGTGAAGTGACCCAGTACTTC. Reference TRBV25-1 and TRBJ2-5 genes cover what lies past the CDR3, so the full variable domain is EADIYQTPRYLVIGTGKKITLECSQTMGHDKMYWYQQDPGMELHLIHYSYGVNSTEKGDLSSESTVSRIRTEHFPLTLESARPSHTSQYLCASSEVTQYFGPGTRLLVL.